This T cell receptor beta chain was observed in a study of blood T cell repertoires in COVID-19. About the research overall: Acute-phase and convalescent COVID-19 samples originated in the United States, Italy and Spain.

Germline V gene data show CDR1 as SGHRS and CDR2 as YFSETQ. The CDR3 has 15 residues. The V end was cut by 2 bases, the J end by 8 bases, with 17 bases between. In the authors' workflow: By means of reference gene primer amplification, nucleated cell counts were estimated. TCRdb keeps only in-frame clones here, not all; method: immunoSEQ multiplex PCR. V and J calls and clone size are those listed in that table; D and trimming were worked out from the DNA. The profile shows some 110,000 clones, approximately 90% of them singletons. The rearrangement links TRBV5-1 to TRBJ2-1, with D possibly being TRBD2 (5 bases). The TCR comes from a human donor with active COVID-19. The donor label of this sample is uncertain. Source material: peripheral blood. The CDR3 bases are TGCGCCAGCAGCTTAATGGATCCTTCAGCGGATGAGCAGTTCTTC. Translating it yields CASSLMDPSADEQFF.